A single sample is the source of the 27 T cell receptor beta chains below, sequenced in a study of STAT5B mutations in CD4+ large granular lymphocyte leukemia. Using immunoSEQ multiplex PCR, the repertoire was profiled, and TCRdb retains in-frame clones only, with some absent. The sample comprises roughly 30,000 clones, roughly 87% of which are singletons, and approximately 3.2% rests with the top ten. The material sequenced was CD4+ T cells from blood buffy coats. The source of these receptors is a human donor in good health.

This clone was seen only once. CDR3 sequence: CASSSRTGPDTQYF. DNA for the CDR3: TGTGCCAGCAGCTCCCGGACAGGGCCAGATACGCAGTATTTT. The chain links TRBV7-3 to TRBJ2-3; 8 positions agree with TRBD1. Losses at the gene ends were 4 bases for V and 4 bases for J; bases not matched to a gene: 4. The CDR3 runs to 14 residues. Germline V gene sequence: CDR1 SGHTA, CDR2 FQGTGA.

The chain couples TRBV6-7 to TRBJ2-5; 15 nucleotides line up with TRBD2. TRBV6-7 is annotated as an ORF whose role is uncertain. The CDR3 runs 18 residues. J lost 3 bases, V lost 3 bases, and 8 bases had no gene match. CDR3 region: CASSYSGTSGRREETQYF. For the CDR3, the DNA is TGTGCCAGCAGTTATAGCGGGACTAGCGGGAGGAGGGAAGAGACCCAGTACTTC.

The chain combines TRBV9 with TRBJ1-3; the D is unclear. Germline CDR1 is SGDLS and CDR2 is YYNGEE. This CDR3 contains 15 residues. V was shortened by 0 bases and J by 2 bases, with 9 bases between the two germline ends. CDR3 in DNA: TGTGCCAGCAGCGTAGATTCGGGAACTGGAAACACCATATATTTT. Protein: CASSVDSGTGNTIYF.

The J gene is TRBJ2-1, the V gene TRBV9; weak D call: TRBD2 (6 bases). Trimming shortened V by 0 bases and J by 4 bases, and 8 bases separated the two germline ends. Germline V gene sequence: CDR1 SGDLS, CDR2 YYNGEE. This CDR3 is 14 amino acids long. DNA for the CDR3: TGTGCCAGCAGCGTAGGGGACTTATACAATGAGCAGTTCTTC. This encodes CASSVGDLYNEQFF.

J is TRBJ2-5 and V is TRBV27, with 8 bases lining up with TRBD1. Per the germline V gene, CDR1 is MNHEY and CDR2 is SMNVEV (reference sequence). The CDR3 has 14 residues. V lost 3 bases to trimming and J lost 2 bases; unmatched junction nucleotides: 2. CDR3 amino acids: CASSFNRGQETQYF. The CDR3 region has the DNA TGTGCCAGCAGTTTCAACAGGGGGCAAGAGACCCAGTACTTC.

The chain has TRBV27 and TRBJ2-3, with TRBD2 identical over 8 bases. There are 16 residues in the CDR3. CDR1 is MNHEY and CDR2 is SMNVEV in the germline V gene (reference sequence). J was trimmed by 3 bases and V by 7 bases; bases with no gene match: 12. DNA for the CDR3: TGTGCCAGCACCCCCACCGGGAGGGCTGGGACAGATACGCAGTATTTT. Translated: CASTPTGRAGTDTQYF.

The chain employs TRBV20-1 and TRBJ2-7; D call uncertain. The CDR3 covers 11 residues. The V end was cut by 3 bases, the J end by 9 bases, with 12 bases between. From germline, CDR1 is DFQATT and CDR2 SNEGSKA (reference sequence). The CDR3 spells CSASPIALQYF. In DNA, the CDR3 is TGCAGTGCTAGCCCCATTGCACTGCAGTACTTC.

This clone was found once. V usage is TRBV20-1 and J usage is TRBJ2-3; D not certain. V lost 6 bases to trimming and J lost 2 bases, with 6 bases between them. The germline CDR1 and CDR2 sequences are DFQATT and SNEGSKA (reference sequence). The CDR3 length is 11 residues. This CDR3 is CSAPYTDTQYF. Here the CDR3 DNA reads TGCAGTGCACCATACACAGATACGCAGTATTTT.

The chain uses TRBV5-1 and TRBJ2-2; D may be TRBD1 (6 bases). Germline CDR1 reads SGHRS; CDR2 reads YFSETQ. V was clipped by 3 bases and J by 4 bases, with 13 bases between them. The CDR3 covers 15 residues. CDR3 protein: CASSSPQGITGELFF. CDR3 bases: TGCGCCAGCAGCTCACCTCAGGGGATCACCGGGGAGCTGTTTTTT.

This clone was recorded only once. The chain combines TRBV5-1 with TRBJ2-1; TRBD2 matches at 12 bases. Germline V gene data show CDR1 as SGHRS and CDR2 as YFSETQ. V lost 7 bases and J lost 6; bases outside the gene matches: 8. This CDR3 comprises 15 residues. The CDR3 region has the DNA TGCGCCAGCGTCCCCCTAGCGGGAGGGCCCAATGAGCAGTTCTTC. It codes for CASVPLAGGPNEQFF.

The J gene is TRBJ2-5, the V gene TRBV11-2; 8 bases line up with TRBD2. The ends lost 0 bases at V and 5 bases at J; junction bases unmatched: 5. There are 15 residues in the CDR3. Germline assignment: CDR1 SGHAT and CDR2 FQNNGV. CDR3 nucleotide sequence: TGTGCCAGCAGCTTAGATCCGACTAGCGTTGAGACCCAGTACTTC. Amino acid sequence: CASSLDPTSVETQYF. Drawing the rest from reference TRBV11-2 and TRBJ2-5, the complete variable domain is EAGVAQSPRYKIIEKRQSVAFWCNPISGHATLYWYQQILGQGPKLLIQFQNNGVVDDSQLPKDRFSAERLKGVDSTLKIQPAKLEDSAVYLCASSLDPTSVETQYFGPGTRLLVL.

V and J are TRBV12-5 and TRBJ2-3; 8 nucleotides line up with TRBD2. With V trimmed by 0 bases and J by 0 bases, 11 bases remained unmatched. Germline-derived CDR1 and CDR2 are LGHNT and FRNRAP. This CDR3 has 19 residues. Here the CDR3 reads CASGLVHAGGSSSTDTQYF. The CDR3 region has the DNA TGTGCTAGTGGTTTGGTCCACGCGGGAGGTTCTTCGAGCACAGATACGCAGTATTTT.

This clone appeared a few times. The chain employs TRBV6-6 and TRBJ2-7; a possible D gene is TRBD2 (5 bases). CDR1 MNHNY and CDR2 SVGAGI come from the germline V gene (reference sequence). The CDR3 is made up of 11 amino acids. With 6 bases removed from V and 6 bases from J, the gap between germline ends came to 9 bases. CDR3 loop: CASREVPEQYF. CDR3 DNA sequence: TGTGCCAGCAGGGAGGTTCCCGAGCAGTACTTC.

V usage is TRBV4-3 and J usage is TRBJ2-3; no clear D. This CDR3 is 14 amino acids long. Deletions cut 1 base from V and 4 bases from J, with 9 bases between. Germline CDR1 is LGHNA and CDR2 is YSLEER. The CDR3 sequence: CASSQGFLADTQYF. The CDR3 DNA follows: TGCGCCAGCAGCCAAGGGTTTTTGGCAGATACGCAGTATTTT.

This chain links TRBV6-1 with TRBJ2-3; the D is unclear. Trimming removed 3 bases from V and 3 bases from J, with 4 bases in between. The CDR3 is made up of 12 amino acids. Germline loops: CDR1 MNHNS, CDR2 SASEGT. This CDR3 is CASSERTDTQYF. CDR3 sequence (DNA): TGTGCCAGCAGTGAGAGGACAGATACGCAGTATTTT.

The rearrangement uses TRBV2 and TRBJ2-5, with D perhaps given as TRBD1 or TRBD2 (5 bases each). The CDR3 contains 14 residues. Trimming left V 3 bases short and J 3 bases short, with 11 bases between. CDR1 and CDR2 from the germline V gene are SNHLY and FYNNEI. The CDR3 loop reads CASSDWWGKETQYF. CDR3 bases: TGTGCCAGCAGTGATTGGTGGGGGAAAGAGACCCAGTACTTC.

V is TRBV15 and J is TRBJ1-2; 8 bases fit TRBD1. CDR1 is LNHNV, CDR2 YYDKDF, per germline (reference sequence). The V segment lost 1 base and the J segment 6 bases; nucleotides outside the gene matches: 1. CDR3 length: 13 amino acids. The CDR3 loop reads CATSRAGGDGYTF. CDR3 sequence (DNA): TGTGCCACCAGCAGAGCAGGGGGCGATGGCTACACCTTC.

The chain couples TRBV6-5 to TRBJ1-6, with D perhaps TRBD1 (6 bases). This CDR3 is built from 14 residues. CDR1 and CDR2 from the germline V gene are MNHEY and SVGAGI. Trimming took off 6 bases at V and 13 bases at J, with 19 bases between the two ends. CDR3 bases: TGTGCCAGCAGCCATCCCGGGACACGGGCTCCCCTCCACTTT. Protein sequence: CASSHPGTRAPLHF.

The V call is TRBV19, the J call TRBJ2-5, with 7 bases lining up with TRBD1. The length of the CDR3 is 14 residues. The germline V gene has CDR1 LNHDA and CDR2 SQIVND (reference sequence). The V segment lost 3 bases and the J segment 2 bases; nucleotides outside the gene matches: 3. Written as DNA, the CDR3 is TGTGCCAGTAGTATCCTGGGACAGCAAGAGACCCAGTACTTC. Its protein product is CASSILGQQETQYF.

The chain couples TRBV11-3 to TRBJ2-7; D ambiguous. CDR1 and CDR2 (germline): SGHNT, YENEEA. The CDR3 runs 15 residues. V lost 0 bases, J lost 7 bases, and 16 bases lay in between. CDR3 loop: CASSLEGSSTGEQYF. CDR3 nucleotides: TGTGCCAGCAGCTTAGAGGGCAGCTCGACTGGAGAGCAGTACTTC.

In its sample, this clone was seen a few times. The rearrangement joins TRBV1 to TRBJ2-1. TRBV1 is deemed a pseudogene. This CDR3 has 21 amino acids. CDR3 residues: CTSSQDGGGSLGRGPYNEQFF. CDR3 sequence (DNA): TGCACCAGCAGCCAAGATGGAGGCGGGAGTCTTGGGAGGGGGCCCTACAATGAGCAGTTCTTC.

CDR3 sequence reads: CASTGGGRTGELFF. The CDR3 coding sequence is TGTGCCAGCACGGGGGGGGGTCGGACCGGGGAGCTGTTTTTT. The chain combines TRBV28 with TRBJ2-2, with TRBD2 identical over 8 bases. Germline V gives CDR1 MDHEN, CDR2 SYDVKM. This CDR3 has 14 residues. V lost 7 bases, J lost 5 bases, and 6 bases stayed unmatched.

The chain couples TRBV6-1 to TRBJ1-5; D is ambiguous. The CDR3 is 14 residues long. Germline V gene sequence: CDR1 MNHNS, CDR2 SASEGT. The V end lost 3 bases, the J end lost 2 bases, and 8 bases lay between the germline ends. CDR3 region: CASSESGGNQPQHF. The CDR3 DNA reads TGTGCCAGCAGTGAGAGCGGGGGCAATCAGCCCCAGCATTTT.

The DNA for the CDR3 is TGTGCCAGCGAATCAGTTAGCAATCAGCCCCAGCATTTT. The encoded protein is CASESVSNQPQHF. The rearrangement links TRBV28 to TRBJ1-5; no reliable D call. The V and J ends lost 8 bases and 0 bases respectively, with 8 bases between them. The CDR3 loop spans 13 amino acids. Germline values: CDR1 MDHEN, CDR2 SYDVKM.

This sequence joins TRBV18 and TRBJ1-1; TRBD1 is a possible D gene (5 bases). CDR3 length: 15 amino acids. V was trimmed by 6 bases and J by 0 bases, leaving 14 bases between them. Per germline, CDR1 KGHSH and CDR2 LQKENI. CDR3 sequence: CASSQRGTMNTEAFF. The CDR3 nucleotides are TGTGCCAGCTCCCAACGGGGCACCATGAACACTGAAGCTTTCTTT.

The chain has TRBV7-8 and TRBJ2-7; D may be TRBD1 (5 bases). Germline V CDR1 and CDR2: SGHVS, FQNEAQ. V dropped 4 bases and J dropped 4 bases, with 14 bases sitting between them. This CDR3 is built from 14 residues. The CDR3 region is CASSSGAAAYEQYF. CDR3 sequence (DNA): TGTGCCAGCAGCTCTGGGGCCGCGGCTTACGAGCAGTACTTC.

This clone was seen only once. The chain is built from TRBV7-8 and TRBJ2-2; TRBD2 agrees at 8 bases. CDR1 SGHVS and CDR2 FQNEAQ come from the germline V gene. J was trimmed by 0 bases and V by 6 bases; bases with no gene match: 15. This CDR3 contains 19 residues. CDR3 amino acids: CASSPPRRLAGANTGELFF. DNA of the CDR3: TGTGCCAGCAGTCCCCCCCGGCGGCTAGCGGGCGCGAACACCGGGGAGCTGTTTTTT.